This section outlines one TCR beta chain sequence together with its context. The sample is drawn from a study of blood T cell repertoires in COVID-19. Study details: Samples of COVID-19 (acute and convalescent) were obtained from the United States, Italy and Spain. PBMCs, B-cell-depleted T cells, or T cells were the source of the cDNA or gDNA that made up the material.

There are 14 residues in the CDR3. CDR1 is SGHTA and CDR2 is FQGTGA in the germline V gene. V was pared by 2 bases and J by 5 bases, with 10 bases between. How the authors handled the data: Reference gene primer amplification gave nucleated cell count estimates. The assay was immunoSEQ multiplex PCR, and TCRdb's table has in-frame clones only and misses some. V, J and clone size are those of that table, while D and trimming were read from the DNA. The sample lists under 300,000 clones; around 86% were seen once. The sequence was obtained from a young man who had recovered from COVID-19. Sequencing was carried out using peripheral blood. The V and J genes are TRBV7-3 and TRBJ2-1, with no clear D. This CDR3 reads CASSLFGSNNEQFF. The DNA of the CDR3 is TGTGCCAGCAGCTTATTTGGTAGTAACAATGAGCAGTTCTTC.